This T cell receptor (beta chain) was recovered during a study of blood T cell repertoires in COVID-19. Study-level information: The cDNA or gDNA used as material had been derived from T cells, B-cell-depleted T cells, or PBMCs.

The V and J ends lost 0 bases and 5 bases respectively, with 10 bases between them. Germline V lookup: CDR1 MNHEY, CDR2 SVGAGI. The CDR3 has 14 residues. Per the study methods: For nucleated cells, counts were estimated from reference gene primer amplification. Some clones are missing from TCRdb's copy, which holds only in-frame ones; the method was immunoSEQ multiplex PCR. That table gives V, J and clone size, and the DNA gave D and trimming. The sample has some 350,000 clones, 90% seen once; the top ten hold roughly 6.8%. The count of this clone is one. This sample includes further DNA sequences coding for the same CDR3.

The V gene is TRBV6-5, the J gene TRBJ1-1; D might be TRBD1 (5 bases). The sequence derives from a man younger than 30 with active or convalescent COVID-19. Sequenced sample: peripheral blood. The CDR3 loop is CASSYSEGLTEAFF. CDR3 nucleotide sequence: TGTGCCAGCAGTTACTCGGAGGGGTTGACTGAAGCTTTCTTT.